This T cell receptor beta chain came from a study of shared clonotypes between healthy human individuals. Study overall: For every donor, three CD4 naive, three CD4 memory, two CD8 naive and one CD8 memory plates were used.

General study results and limits: Shared clonotypes: roughly 4.7% naive CD4, about 4% naive CD8, less than 2.5% memory CD4, more than 0.3% memory CD8.

Profiled with immunoSEQ multiplex PCR; TCRdb holds only in-frame clones, not every one. The sample yields roughly 2.6 million clones, more than 90% seen once. The V end lost 1 base, the J end lost 6 bases, and 7 bases lay between the germline ends. Germline CDR1 is SGHRS and CDR2 is YFSETQ. CDR3 length: 13 residues. Note on this clone: Its antigen is undetermined.

The specimen sequenced was naive CD4+ T cells sorted from blood. Subset of the sample: CD45RA+ positively selected. The genes are TRBV5-1 and TRBJ2-2; D ambiguous. This receptor was taken from a man between 18 and 29 years old in good health. Here the CDR3 reads CASSLSVAGELFF. The CDR3 DNA sequence: TGCGCCAGCAGCTTGTCGGTGGCCGGGGAGCTGTTTTTT.